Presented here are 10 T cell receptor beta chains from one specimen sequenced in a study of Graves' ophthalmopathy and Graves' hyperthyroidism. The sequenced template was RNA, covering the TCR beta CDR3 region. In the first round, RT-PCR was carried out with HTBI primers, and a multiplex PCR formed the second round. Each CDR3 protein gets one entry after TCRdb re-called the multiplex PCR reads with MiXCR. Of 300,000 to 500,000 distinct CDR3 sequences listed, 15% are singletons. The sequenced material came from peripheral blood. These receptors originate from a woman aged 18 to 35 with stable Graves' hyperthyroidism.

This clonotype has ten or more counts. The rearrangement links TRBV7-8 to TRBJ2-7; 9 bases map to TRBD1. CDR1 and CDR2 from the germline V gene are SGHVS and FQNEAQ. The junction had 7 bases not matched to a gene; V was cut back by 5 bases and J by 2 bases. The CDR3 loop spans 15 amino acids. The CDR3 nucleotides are TGTGCCAGCAGCGCCCGACAGGGGGTGGCCTACGAGCAGTACTTC. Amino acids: CASSARQGVAYEQYF.

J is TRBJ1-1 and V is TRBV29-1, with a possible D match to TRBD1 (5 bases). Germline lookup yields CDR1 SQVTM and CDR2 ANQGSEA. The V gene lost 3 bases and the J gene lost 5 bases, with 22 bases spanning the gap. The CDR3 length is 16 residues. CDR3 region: CSVDEGANTRKTEAFF. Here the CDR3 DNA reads TGCAGCGTTGATGAAGGGGCCAACACCCGGAAAACTGAAGCTTTCTTT.

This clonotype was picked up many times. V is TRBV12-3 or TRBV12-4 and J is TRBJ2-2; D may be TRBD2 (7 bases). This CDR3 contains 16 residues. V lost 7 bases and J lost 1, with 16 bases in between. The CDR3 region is CASMDGGPMNTGELFF. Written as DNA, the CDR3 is TGTGCCAGCATGGACGGGGGGCCCATGAACACCGGGGAGCTGTTTTTT.

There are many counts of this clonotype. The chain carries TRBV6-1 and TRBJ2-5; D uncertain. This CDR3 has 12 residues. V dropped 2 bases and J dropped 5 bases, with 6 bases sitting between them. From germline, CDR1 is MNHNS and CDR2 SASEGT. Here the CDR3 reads CASSEYTETQYF. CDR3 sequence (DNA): TGTGCCAGCAGTGAATACACGGAGACCCAGTACTTC.

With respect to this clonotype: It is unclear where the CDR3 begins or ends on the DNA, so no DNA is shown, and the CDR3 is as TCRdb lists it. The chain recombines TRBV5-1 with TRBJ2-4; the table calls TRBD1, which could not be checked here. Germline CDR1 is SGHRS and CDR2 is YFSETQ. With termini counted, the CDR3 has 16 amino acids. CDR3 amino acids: CASSAQFSGPEDIQYF.

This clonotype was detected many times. The chain's CDR3 is CSAVPEFGGELFF. DNA for the CDR3: TGCAGCGCGGTCCCAGAGTTCGGCGGGGAGCTGTTTTTT. This sequence joins TRBV29-1 and TRBJ2-2; D uncertain. Deletions cut 7 bases from V and 7 bases from J, with 16 bases between. The CDR3 runs 13 residues. The germline V gene encodes CDR1 SQVTM and CDR2 ANQGSEA.

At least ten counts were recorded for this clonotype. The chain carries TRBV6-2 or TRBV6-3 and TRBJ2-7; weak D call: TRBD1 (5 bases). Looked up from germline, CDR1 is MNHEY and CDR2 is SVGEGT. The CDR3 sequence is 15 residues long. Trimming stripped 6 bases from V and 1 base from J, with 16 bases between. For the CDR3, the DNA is TGTGCCAGCAGGGCTCATAGGGGTTCATCCTACGAGCAGTACTTC. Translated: CASRAHRGSSYEQYF.

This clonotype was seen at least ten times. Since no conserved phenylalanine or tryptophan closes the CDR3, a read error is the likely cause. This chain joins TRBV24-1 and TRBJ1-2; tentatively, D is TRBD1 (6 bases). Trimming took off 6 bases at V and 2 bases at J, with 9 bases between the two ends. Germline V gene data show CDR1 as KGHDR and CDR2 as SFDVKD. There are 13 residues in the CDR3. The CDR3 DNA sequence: TGTGCCACCAGTTGGGGGCCGAACTATGGCTACACCTCC. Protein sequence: CATSWGPNYGYTS.

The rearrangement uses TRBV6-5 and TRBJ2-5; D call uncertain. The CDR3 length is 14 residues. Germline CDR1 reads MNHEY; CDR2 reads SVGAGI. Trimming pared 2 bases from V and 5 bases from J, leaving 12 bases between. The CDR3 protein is CASSYDSKSETQYF. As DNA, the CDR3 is TGTGCCAGCAGTTACGACTCCAAATCGGAGACCCAGTACTTC.

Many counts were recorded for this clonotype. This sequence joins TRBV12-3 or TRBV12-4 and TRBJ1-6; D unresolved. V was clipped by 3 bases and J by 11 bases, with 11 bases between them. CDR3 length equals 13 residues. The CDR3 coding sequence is TGTGCCAGCAGTTTCCAACCTTCGACACCCCTCCACTTT. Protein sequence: CASSFQPSTPLHF.